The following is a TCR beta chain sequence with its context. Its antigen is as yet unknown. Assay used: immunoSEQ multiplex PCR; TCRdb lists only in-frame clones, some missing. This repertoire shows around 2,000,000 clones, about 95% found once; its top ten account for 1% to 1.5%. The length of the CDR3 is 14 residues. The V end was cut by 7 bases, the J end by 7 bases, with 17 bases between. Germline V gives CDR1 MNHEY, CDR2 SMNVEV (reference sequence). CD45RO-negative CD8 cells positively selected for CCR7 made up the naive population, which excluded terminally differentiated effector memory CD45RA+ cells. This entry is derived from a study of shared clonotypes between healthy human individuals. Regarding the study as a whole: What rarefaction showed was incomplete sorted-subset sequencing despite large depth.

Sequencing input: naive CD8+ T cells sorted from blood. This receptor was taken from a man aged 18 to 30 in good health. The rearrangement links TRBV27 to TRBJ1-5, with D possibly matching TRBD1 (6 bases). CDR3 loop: CASTKNSGGQPQHF. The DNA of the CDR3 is TGTGCCAGCACCAAGAATTCGGGGGGCCAGCCCCAGCATTTT.